This T cell receptor (beta chain) was identified during a study of blood T cell repertoires in COVID-19. Profiling relied on immunoSEQ multiplex PCR, and the TCRdb table lists in-frame clones only, not all of them. The sample lists 360,000 or so clones, nearly 90% occurring once. The CDR3 spans 14 residues. Germline trimming cut 6 bases from V and 5 bases from J; bases unmatched to any gene: 10. Germline CDR1 SGHRS, CDR2 YFSETQ. The receptor comes from a young man with active or convalescent COVID-19. The rearrangement joins TRBV5-1 to TRBJ2-5, with TRBD1 matching 7 bases. Sample: peripheral blood. The CDR3, as DNA: TGCGCCAGCACCGGATCCGGGACAGTTGAGACCCAGTACTTC. It yields the protein CASTGSGTVETQYF.